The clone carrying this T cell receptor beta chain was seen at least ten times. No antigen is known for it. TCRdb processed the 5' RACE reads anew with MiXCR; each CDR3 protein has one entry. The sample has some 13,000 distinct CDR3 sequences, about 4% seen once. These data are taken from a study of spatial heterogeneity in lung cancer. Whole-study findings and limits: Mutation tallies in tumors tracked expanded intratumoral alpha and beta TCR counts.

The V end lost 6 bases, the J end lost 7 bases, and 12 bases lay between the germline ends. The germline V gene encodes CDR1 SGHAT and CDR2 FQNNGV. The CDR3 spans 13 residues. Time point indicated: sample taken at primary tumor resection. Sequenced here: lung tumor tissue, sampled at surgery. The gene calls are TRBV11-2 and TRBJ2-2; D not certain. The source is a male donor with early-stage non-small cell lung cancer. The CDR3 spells CASRSLVVGELFF. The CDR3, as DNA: TGTGCCAGCAGGTCCCTGGTGGTCGGGGAGCTGTTTTTT. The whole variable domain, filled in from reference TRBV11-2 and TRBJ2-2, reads EAGVAQSPRYKIIEKRQSVAFWCNPISGHATLYWYQQILGQGPKLLIQFQNNGVVDDSQLPKDRFSAERLKGVDSTLKIQPAKLEDSAVYLCASRSLVVGELFFGEGSRLTVL.